What follows describes a single T cell receptor beta chain. Its antigen is unidentified. Specified time point: sample taken at primary tumor resection. TCRs were sequenced from unsorted whole RNA of tumor, nontumor lung or PBMC. Donors were approximately 70 untreated early-stage non-small cell lung cancer patients. This entry comes from a study of spatial heterogeneity in lung cancer. Overall study context: Detection of beta-chain sequences consistently exceeded that of alpha-chain sequences. More than 9.5 raw reads, on average, carried each unique TCR and UMI combination. Whole-study findings and limits: Ubiquitous expanded tumor TCRs were seen in blood more at resection than at follow-up.

With 0 bases removed from V and 2 bases from J, the gap between germline ends came to 15 bases. CDR3 length: 17 residues. CDR1 is SNHLY, CDR2 FYNNEI, per germline. One entry per CDR3 protein results from TCRdb running MiXCR on the 5' RACE reads. The data show nearly 50,000 distinct CDR3 sequences, 6.5% to 8% seen once. This material consisted of PBMCs, taken at surgery. V gene TRBV2 combines with J gene TRBJ2-3; a possible D gene is TRBD2 (7 bases). The TCR was taken from a female donor with early-stage non-small cell lung cancer. This chain's CDR3 is CASSEAGGGPFTDTQYF. The CDR3 DNA reads as TGTGCCAGCAGTGAAGCGGGCGGGGGCCCCTTCACAGATACGCAGTATTTT. The full variable domain, with the rest looked up from reference TRBV2 and TRBJ2-3, is EPEVTQTPSHQVTQMGQEVILRCVPISNHLYFYWYRQILGQKVEFLVSFYNNEISEKSEIFDDQFSVERPDGSNFTLKIRSTKLEDSAMYFCASSEAGGGPFTDTQYFGPGTRLTVL.